These 25 T cell receptor beta chains originate from one sample sequenced in a study of identical twins. From the 5' RACE reads, TCRdb called clonotypes with MiXCR, one entry per CDR3 protein. Altogether some 710,000 distinct CDR3 sequences are present, 5.5% to 6.5% being singletons, with the ten largest covering around 2%. The sequenced sample was naive T cells sorted from blood. The receptors derive from a young man in good health.

This clonotype is medium-sized by share. The rearrangement joins TRBV7-9 to TRBJ1-1; no definite D call. CDR1 and CDR2 from the germline V gene are SEHNR and FQNEAQ (reference sequence). V dropped 4 bases and J dropped 6 bases, with 9 bases sitting between them. The length of the CDR3 is 12 residues. CDR3 loop: CASSSWLAEAFF. CDR3 nucleotide sequence: TGTGCCAGCAGCTCTTGGTTGGCTGAAGCTTTCTTT.

This clonotype was detected ten times or more. The gene calls are TRBV20-1 and TRBJ2-7, with a weak D call TRBD2 (7 bases). This CDR3 has 15 amino acids. Germline values: CDR1 DFQATT, CDR2 SNEGSKA (reference sequence). Trimming pared 3 bases from V and 6 bases from J, leaving 21 bases between. The CDR3 loop is CSARPWEGGGGEQYF. The CDR3 DNA reads as TGCAGTGCTAGGCCCTGGGAGGGGGGAGGAGGCGAGCAGTACTTC.

This clonotype was found many times. V usage is TRBV6-5 and J usage is TRBJ2-5; 11 positions agree with TRBD1. The CDR3 runs to 16 residues. CDR1 MNHEY and CDR2 SVGAGI come from the germline V gene. The V and J ends lost 4 bases and 5 bases, in that order; junction bases with no gene match: 9. CDR3: CASSSIGQGARETQYF. The CDR3 bases are TGTGCCAGCAGTTCCATCGGACAGGGGGCCAGGGAGACCCAGTACTTC.

Comment on this clonotype: It may be a read error: a sequence one base away is much more abundant. The chain links TRBV7-9 to TRBJ2-3, with D hard to call. Germline lookup yields CDR1 SEHNR and CDR2 FQNEAQ (reference sequence). This CDR3 spans 10 amino acids. CDR3 amino acids: CSTDLVTQYF. Written as DNA, the CDR3 is TGTTCCACCGATTTGGTTACGCAGTATTTT.

This clonotype was counted only a few times. The genes are TRBV4-2 and TRBJ1-1; D remains unclear. The germline V gene encodes CDR1 LGHNA and CDR2 YNFKEQ. The CDR3 spans 13 residues. Trimming took off 1 base at V and 3 bases at J, with 6 bases between the two ends. The DNA of the CDR3 is TGTGCCAGCAGCCAAGCAGTAGACACTGAAGCTTTCTTT. This encodes CASSQAVDTEAFF.

This clonotype was observed a handful of times. The chain combines TRBV27 with TRBJ2-7; 7 bases agree with TRBD1. The V and J ends lost 5 bases and 2 bases, in that order; junction bases with no gene match: 9. The CDR3 is made up of 15 amino acids. Germline CDR1 and CDR2: MNHEY and SMNVEV (reference sequence). For the CDR3, the DNA is TGTGCCAGCAGTATAGACAGGGCTTTTACCTACGAGCAGTACTTC. Protein product: CASSIDRAFTYEQYF.

This clonotype has at least ten counts. The chain has TRBV10-2 and TRBJ2-2; D gene ambiguous. The V and J ends lost 8 bases and 1 base respectively, with 5 bases between them. The CDR3 has 12 amino acids. CDR1 is WSHSY and CDR2 is SAAADI in the germline V gene. The CDR3 DNA reads TGCGCCAGCCAGCGGAACACCGGGGAGCTGTTTTTT. It yields the protein CASQRNTGELFF.

This clonotype was observed many times. The V and J genes are TRBV25-1 and TRBJ2-1; D possibly corresponds to TRBD2 (6 bases). The ends were cut back, 3 bases at V and 3 bases at J, with 15 bases in the middle. The CDR3 runs to 16 residues. Germline V gene sequence: CDR1 MGHDK, CDR2 SYGVNS. Here the CDR3 DNA reads TGTGCCAGCAGTGATTTCCCGGGAGCCTTCTACAATGAGCAGTTCTTC. This translates into CASSDFPGAFYNEQFF.

This clonotype was counted at least ten times. V and J are TRBV7-6 and TRBJ2-3; TRBD2 matches at 10 bases. Unmatched junction bases numbered 2, after V lost 10 bases and J lost 1 base. This CDR3 region has 13 residues. From germline, CDR1 is SGHVS and CDR2 FNYEAQ. The CDR3 nucleotides are TGTGCCACCGGGACTAGCGGCACAGATACGCAGTATTTT. This gives the protein CATGTSGTDTQYF.

The V and J genes are TRBV12-3 or TRBV12-4 and TRBJ1-2; D is possibly TRBD1 (5 bases). V was clipped by 3 bases and J by 8 bases, with 13 bases between them. The CDR3 has 13 residues. CDR3 protein: CASSFLIRAGYTF. For the CDR3, the DNA is TGTGCCAGCAGTTTTCTTATCAGGGCCGGCTACACCTTC.

This clonotype has only a few counts. The chain carries TRBV5-1 and TRBJ2-5; 14 bases line up with TRBD2. Looked up from germline, CDR1 is SGHRS and CDR2 is YFSETQ. The CDR3 totals 18 residues. Unmatched junction bases numbered 13, after V lost 4 bases and J lost 5 bases. The CDR3, as DNA: TGCGCCAGCAGCCTATCCGGGGGACTAGCGGGAGAAGAGGAGACCCAGTACTTC. Protein product: CASSLSGGLAGEEETQYF.

This clonotype was found many times. The J gene is TRBJ1-6, the V gene TRBV12-3 or TRBV12-4; D is unresolved. Between the trimmed V and J ends, which lost 4 bases and 10 bases, there was a span of 8 bases. This CDR3 is built from 12 residues. CDR3 DNA: TGTGCCAGCAGTTCCCCAAAATCACCCCTCCACTTT. Translated, it gives CASSSPKSPLHF.

The rearrangement joins TRBV5-1 to TRBJ2-5; 10 bases are shared with TRBD1. This CDR3 is 15 amino acids long. The V gene's germline CDR1 is SGHRS and CDR2 YFSETQ. Trimming cost V 2 bases and J 4 bases; bases outside gene matches: 5. The CDR3 DNA sequence: TGCGCCAGCAGCTTTACGACAGGGGGCGGAGAGACCCAGTACTTC. It translates to CASSFTTGGGETQYF.

This clonotype was observed a few times. The CDR3 DNA follows: TGCGCCAGCAGCTTGGTCCCCATGGCCTTCATTCGGGATTTATTCAATGAGCAGTTCTTC. It translates to CASSLVPMAFIRDLFNEQFF. The chain has TRBV5-1 and TRBJ2-1; D is possibly TRBD2 (5 bases). The CDR3 loop spans 20 amino acids. V lost 0 bases to trimming and J lost 6 bases, with 28 bases between them. Looked up from germline, CDR1 is SGHRS and CDR2 is YFSETQ.

This clonotype was observed many times. The chain uses TRBV4-3 and TRBJ2-1; the D gene is possibly TRBD1 (5 bases). Germline V gene data show CDR1 as LGHNA and CDR2 as YSLEER. This CDR3 spans 17 amino acids. Trimming stripped 0 bases from V and 2 bases from J, with 14 bases between. CDR3 nucleotides: TGCGCCAGCAGCCAAGATCTTTTGCAGGGAACCTACAATGAGCAGTTCTTC. This sequence encodes CASSQDLLQGTYNEQFF.

The V call is TRBV11-1, the J call TRBJ1-3; perhaps TRBD1 as D (6 bases). V lost 5 bases, J lost 1 base, and 21 bases lay in between. Germline V gives CDR1 SGHAT, CDR2 FQDESV (reference sequence). The CDR3 is 18 amino acids. DNA for the CDR3: TGTGCCAGCAGCCCCGGCGGAGCAGGGGCGCTTTCTGGAAACACCATATATTTT. It translates to CASSPGGAGALSGNTIYF.

Ten or more counts support this clonotype. This chain connects TRBV12-3 or TRBV12-4 to TRBJ2-5; 8 bases map to TRBD1. The CDR3 loop spans 14 amino acids. Germline trimming cut 2 bases from V and 4 bases from J; bases unmatched to any gene: 3. CDR3 protein: CASSLSRGLETQYF. In nucleotides, the CDR3 is TGTGCCAGCAGTTTAAGCAGGGGGCTAGAGACCCAGTACTTC.

This clonotype was counted ten times or more. An end of the junction differs from the germline gene, which may be a read error. The chain employs TRBV29-1 and TRBJ2-3, with D maybe TRBD2 (6 bases). This CDR3 is 11 amino acids long. Germline V lookup: CDR1 SQVTM, CDR2 ANQGSEA. DNA of the CDR3: TGCAGCGTTGTTGGGGACTTCCACCATTCTTTT. It encodes CSVVGDFHHSF.

The sample holds many counts of this clonotype. This chain links TRBV4-1 with TRBJ2-3; D call uncertain. The CDR3 is made up of 19 amino acids. CDR1 is MGHRA and CDR2 is YSYEKL in the germline V gene. V lost 1 base and J 4 bases, leaving 24 bases between the germline ends. CDR3 protein: CASSQVSAGPTDYADTQYF. The CDR3 DNA is TGCGCCAGCAGCCAAGTTTCGGCAGGCCCGACCGATTATGCAGATACGCAGTATTTT.

The chain employs TRBV29-1 and TRBJ2-3, with 12 bases identical to TRBD2. The CDR3 spans 16 residues. Germline V CDR1 and CDR2: SQVTM, ANQGSEA. V was pared by 7 bases and J by 0 bases, with 8 bases of the junction left unmatched. The CDR3 is CSGRGGTSGSTDTQYF. CDR3 nucleotide sequence: TGCAGCGGGAGGGGGGGGACTAGCGGGAGCACAGATACGCAGTATTTT.

The chain has TRBV3-1 and TRBJ2-7; 12 nucleotides match TRBD2. Germline loops: CDR1 LGHDT, CDR2 YNNKEL (reference sequence). The V and J ends lost 4 bases and 3 bases, in that order; junction bases with no gene match: 4. This CDR3 is 15 amino acids long. In DNA, the CDR3 is TGTGCCAGCAGCCGTACGACTAGCGGGAGCTACGAGCAGTACTTC. It is translated as CASSRTTSGSYEQYF.

This clonotype showed up just a few times. The chain uses TRBV20-1 and TRBJ2-7, with TRBD1 matching 8 bases. CDR3 length: 15 amino acids. CDR1 DFQATT and CDR2 SNEGSKA come from the germline V gene (reference sequence). CDR3: CSARDRDRLSYEQHV. The CDR3 nucleotides read TGCAGTGCTAGAGACCGGGACAGGCTCTCCTACGAGCAGCACGTC.

Many counts were recorded for this clonotype. This chain connects TRBV9 to TRBJ2-2; TRBD2 is a possible D gene (6 bases). CDR3 size: 15 residues. CDR1 is SGDLS, CDR2 YYNGEE, per germline. V gave up 2 bases and J gave up 1 base, with 9 bases separating them. The CDR3 loop is CASSVGGENTGELFF. The CDR3 region has the DNA TGTGCCAGCAGCGTTGGCGGGGAGAACACCGGGGAGCTGTTTTTT.

This clonotype has just a few counts. The chain carries TRBV2 and TRBJ2-1; the match to TRBD2 covers 10 bases. The CDR3 runs 15 residues. The J segment lost 7 bases and the V segment lost 2 bases, leaving 5 bases of the junction unmatched. CDR1 is SNHLY, CDR2 FYNNEI, per germline. CDR3 bases: TGTGCCAGCAGTGAATCCTTAGCGGGAGGAAATGAGCAGTTCTTC. Translation: CASSESLAGGNEQFF.

This clonotype was detected ten times or more. V is TRBV4-1 and J is TRBJ1-1, with 9 bases that match TRBD1. Germline values: CDR1 MGHRA, CDR2 YSYEKL. This CDR3 is built from 14 residues. Trimming took 5 bases from V and 4 from J; bases not matched to a gene: 5. CDR3 sequence (DNA): TGCGCCAGCAGCTTTAAGACAGGGGGCACTGAAGCTTTCTTT. Translated: CASSFKTGGTEAFF.